The subject of this entry is one T cell receptor (beta chain). Its antigen is still unknown. In generating TCR beta cDNA, 5'RACE template switching with UMIs was used. TCRdb re-analyzed the 5' RACE reads; it lists each CDR3 protein once, without DNA. The table for this sample gives 400,000 or so distinct CDR3 sequences. The sample belongs to a study of T cells expressing NK-cell markers. The CDR3 consists of 15 residues. Germline CDR1 and CDR2: KGHSH and LQKENI. Findings and caveats of the study: In roughly 6 donors, dominant CD3+CD56+NKG2C+ clones formed roughly 1.0-7.5% of CD8+ cells. The CD3+CD56-NKG2C+ fraction of several donors was also led by these clonotypes.

The chain carries TRBV18 and TRBJ2-1; the TCRdb call, TRBD2, lacks DNA for checking. The sample comprised blood T cells: a sorted CD56 or NKG2C T cell subset, CD4+ or CD8+ T cells, or bulk PBMC T cells (not recorded which). The receptor comes from a woman in her forties or fifties in good health. The CDR3 is CASSPPGLDSNEQFF.